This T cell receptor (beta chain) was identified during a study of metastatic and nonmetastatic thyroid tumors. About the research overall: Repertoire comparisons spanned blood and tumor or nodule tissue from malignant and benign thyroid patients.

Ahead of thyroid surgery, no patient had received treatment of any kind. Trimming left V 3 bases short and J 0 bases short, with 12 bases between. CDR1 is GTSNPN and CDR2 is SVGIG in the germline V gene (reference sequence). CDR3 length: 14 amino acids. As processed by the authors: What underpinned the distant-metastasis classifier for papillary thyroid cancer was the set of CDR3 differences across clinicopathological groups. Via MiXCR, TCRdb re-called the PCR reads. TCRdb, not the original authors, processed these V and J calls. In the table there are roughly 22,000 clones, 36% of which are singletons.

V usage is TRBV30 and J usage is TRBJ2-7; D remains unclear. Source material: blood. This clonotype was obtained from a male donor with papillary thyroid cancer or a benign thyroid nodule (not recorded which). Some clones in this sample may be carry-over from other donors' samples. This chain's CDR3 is CAWRSLCPSYEQYF. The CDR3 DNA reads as TGTGCCTGGAGATCCTTGTGTCCCTCCTACGAGCAGTACTTC. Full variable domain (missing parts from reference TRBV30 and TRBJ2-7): SQTIHQWPATLVQPVGSPLSLECTVEGTSNPNLYWYRQAAGRGLQLLFYSVGIGQISSEVPQNLSASRPQDRQFILSSKKLLLSDSGFYLCAWRSLCPSYEQYFGPGTRLTVT.